What follows describes a single T cell receptor beta chain. Trimming stripped 5 bases from V and 8 bases from J, with 19 bases between. The CDR3 consists of 15 residues. Germline loops: CDR1 MDHEN, CDR2 SYDVKM. The data were produced by immunoSEQ multiplex PCR, yet TCRdb's version contains in-frame clones alone and is incomplete. The sample has tens of thousands of clones, around 90% seen once; the top ten hold over 3.5%. These data belong to a study of T cell changes during pregnancy in multiple sclerosis. The chain recombines TRBV28 with TRBJ1-5; TRBD1 is a possible D gene (6 bases). Specimen: peripheral blood, collected after pregnancy. This TCR was sampled from a female donor in good health, enrolled as a control in a pregnancy study. This CDR3 reads CASSPPTGLSKPQHF. CDR3 sequence (DNA): TGTGCCAGCAGTCCCCCCACAGGGTTATCAAAGCCCCAGCATTTT.